Listed here are 6 T cell receptor beta chains from one sample, sequenced in a study of blood T cell repertoires in COVID-19. This table comes from immunoSEQ multiplex PCR, and its TCRdb copy is limited to in-frame clones, with some not included. The repertoire holds fewer than 200,000 clones, with roughly nine tenths as singletons. Material for sequencing was peripheral blood. The receptors derive from a man aged 18-30 years who had recovered from COVID-19.

V is TRBV6-5 and J is TRBJ2-2, with 7 bases that match TRBD1. With 5 bases clipped from V and 2 bases from J, the junction kept 5 bases outside the gene matches. This CDR3 region has 15 residues. Germline CDR1 MNHEY, CDR2 SVGAGI. Written as DNA, the CDR3 is TGTGCCAGCAGTCCAGGGACAGTTAACACCGGGGAGCTGTTTTTT. Amino acid sequence: CASSPGTVNTGELFF.

The chain couples TRBV29-1 to TRBJ2-7; 7 bases are shared with TRBD1. The ends lost 6 bases at V and 0 bases at J; junction bases unmatched: 8. This CDR3 is 14 amino acids long. Per germline, CDR1 SQVTM and CDR2 ANQGSEA. CDR3 bases: TGCAGCGTCGGACAGGAGAACCTCTCCTACGAGCAGTACTTC. Encoded protein: CSVGQENLSYEQYF.

The chain has TRBV14 and TRBJ2-5; D remains ambiguous. The CDR3 spans 13 residues. Trimming took off 0 bases at V and 5 bases at J, with 7 bases between the two ends. In germline, CDR1 is SGHDN, CDR2 FVKESK. The CDR3 DNA reads TGTGCCAGCAGCCAAGATCCCGGGGAGACCCAGTACTTC. It yields the protein CASSQDPGETQYF. The full variable domain, its missing parts supplied by reference TRBV14 and TRBJ2-5, is EAGVTQFPSHSVIEKGQTVTLRCDPISGHDNLYWYRRVMGKEIKFLLHFVKESKQDESGMPNNRFLAERTGGTYSTLKVQPAELEDSGVYFCASSQDPGETQYFGPGTRLLVL.

The chain uses TRBV25-1 and TRBJ2-1; a weak D match, TRBD1 (5 bases). CDR3 length equals 14 residues. Between the trimmed V and J ends, which lost 3 bases and 5 bases, there was a span of 11 bases. Per the germline V gene, CDR1 is MGHDK and CDR2 is SYGVNS. The CDR3 nucleotides are TGTGCCAGCAGTGACCTCAGGGTCCACAATGAGCAGTTCTTC. It is translated as CASSDLRVHNEQFF.

This rearrangement joins TRBV2 to TRBJ2-4; 7 bases are shared with TRBD2. This CDR3 comprises 15 residues. J was trimmed by 9 bases and V by 5 bases; bases with no gene match: 13. Germline lookup yields CDR1 SNHLY and CDR2 FYNNEI. The CDR3 DNA reads TGTGCCAGCAGTAGGGGAGGGGACGTTCAAGCCATTCAGTACTTC. Encoded protein: CASSRGGDVQAIQYF.

The chain recombines TRBV7-8 with TRBJ2-5, with TRBD1 as a possible D gene (5 bases). Trimming removed 4 bases from V and 5 bases from J, with 14 bases in between. This CDR3 contains 14 residues. Germline V gene data show CDR1 as SGHVS and CDR2 as FQNEAQ. CDR3 nucleotides: TGTGCCAGCAGCTACCCTGCAGGGCGGGAGACCCAGTACTTC. It yields the protein CASSYPAGRETQYF.